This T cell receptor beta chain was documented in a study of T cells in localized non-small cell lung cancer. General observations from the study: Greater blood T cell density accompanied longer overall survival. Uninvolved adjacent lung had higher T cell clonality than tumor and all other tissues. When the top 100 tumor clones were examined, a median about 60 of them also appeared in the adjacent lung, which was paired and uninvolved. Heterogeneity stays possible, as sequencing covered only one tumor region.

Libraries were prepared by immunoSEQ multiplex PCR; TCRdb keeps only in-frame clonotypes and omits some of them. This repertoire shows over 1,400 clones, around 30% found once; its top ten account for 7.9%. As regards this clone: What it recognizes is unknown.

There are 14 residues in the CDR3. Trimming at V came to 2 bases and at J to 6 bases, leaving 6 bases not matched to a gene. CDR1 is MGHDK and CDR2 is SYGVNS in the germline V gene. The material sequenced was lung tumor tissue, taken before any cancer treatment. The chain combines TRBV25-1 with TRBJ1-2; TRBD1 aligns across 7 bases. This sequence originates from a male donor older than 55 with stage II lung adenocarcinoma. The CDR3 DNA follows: TGTGCCAGCAGTGAACCGGGACAGAAGGATGGCTACACCTTC. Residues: CASSEPGQKDGYTF.